This entry features one TCR beta chain sequence. This record comes from a study of identical twins. MiXCR, run by TCRdb on the 5' RACE reads, gives a single entry per CDR3 protein. Among around 1.7 million distinct CDR3 sequences listed, around a third were seen once. Input material: cord blood. This TCR came from a newborn girl in good health.

CDR3 region: CASSLPSGYLANTGELFF. CDR3 bases: TGTGCCAGCAGCCTGCCGTCGGGGTACCTTGCGAACACCGGGGAGCTGTTTTTT. The rearrangement links TRBV28 to TRBJ2-2; D possibly corresponds to TRBD2 (5 bases). V lost 6 bases and J 0 bases, leaving 20 bases between the germline ends. Germline values: CDR1 MDHEN, CDR2 SYDVKM. The CDR3 consists of 18 residues.